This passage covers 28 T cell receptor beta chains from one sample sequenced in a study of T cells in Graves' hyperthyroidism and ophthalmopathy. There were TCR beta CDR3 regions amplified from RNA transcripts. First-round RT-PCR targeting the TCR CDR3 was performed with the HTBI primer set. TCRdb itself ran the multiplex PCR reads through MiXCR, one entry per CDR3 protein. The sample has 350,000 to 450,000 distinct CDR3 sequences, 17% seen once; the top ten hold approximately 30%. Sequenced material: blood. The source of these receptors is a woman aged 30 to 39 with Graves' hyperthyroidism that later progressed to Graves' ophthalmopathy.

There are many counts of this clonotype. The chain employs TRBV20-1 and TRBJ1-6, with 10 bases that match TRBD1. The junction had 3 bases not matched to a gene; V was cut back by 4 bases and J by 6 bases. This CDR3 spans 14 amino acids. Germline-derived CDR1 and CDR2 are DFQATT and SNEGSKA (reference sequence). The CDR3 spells CSAMTGGLNSPLHF. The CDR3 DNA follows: TGCAGTGCTATGACAGGGGGCCTTAATTCACCCCTCCACTTT.

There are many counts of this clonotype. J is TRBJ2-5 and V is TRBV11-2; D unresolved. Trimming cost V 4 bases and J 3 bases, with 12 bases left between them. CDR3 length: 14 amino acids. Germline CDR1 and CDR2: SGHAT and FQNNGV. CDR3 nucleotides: TGTGCCAGCAGCTCCCGGAGCAGTAAAGAGACCCAGTACTTC. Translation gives CASSSRSSKETQYF.

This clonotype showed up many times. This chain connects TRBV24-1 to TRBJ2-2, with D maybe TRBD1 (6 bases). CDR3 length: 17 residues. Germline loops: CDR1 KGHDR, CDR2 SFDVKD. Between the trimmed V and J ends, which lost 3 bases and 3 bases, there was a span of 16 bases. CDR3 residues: CATSDPRQDPDTGELFF. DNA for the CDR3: TGTGCCACCAGTGATCCCCGACAGGACCCAGACACCGGGGAGCTGTTTTTT.

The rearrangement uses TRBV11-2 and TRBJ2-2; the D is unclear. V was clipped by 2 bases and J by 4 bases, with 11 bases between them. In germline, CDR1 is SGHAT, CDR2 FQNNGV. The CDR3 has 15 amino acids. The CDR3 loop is CASSLYSGFTGELFF. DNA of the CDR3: TGTGCCAGCAGCTTATACTCGGGTTTCACCGGGGAGCTGTTTTTT.

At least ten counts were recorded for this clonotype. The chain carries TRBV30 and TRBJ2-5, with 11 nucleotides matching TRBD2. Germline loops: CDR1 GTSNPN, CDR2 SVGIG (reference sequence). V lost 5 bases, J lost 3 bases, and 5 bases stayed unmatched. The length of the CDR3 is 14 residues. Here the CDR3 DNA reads TGTGCCTGGCTACTAGCGGGAGTGGAAGAGACCCAGTACTTC. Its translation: CAWLLAGVEETQYF. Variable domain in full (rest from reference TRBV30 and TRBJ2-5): SQTIHQWPATLVQPVGSPLSLECTVEGTSNPNLYWYRQAAGRGLQLLFYSVGIGQISSEVPQNLSASRPQDRQFILSSKKLLLSDSGFYLCAWLLAGVEETQYFGPGTRLLVL.

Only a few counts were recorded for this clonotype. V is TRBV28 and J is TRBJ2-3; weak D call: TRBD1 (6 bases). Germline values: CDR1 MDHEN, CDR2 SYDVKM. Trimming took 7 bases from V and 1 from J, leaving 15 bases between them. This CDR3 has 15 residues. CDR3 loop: CASTRTVQGTDTQYF. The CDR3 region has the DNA TGTGCCAGCACCCGGACAGTTCAGGGCACAGATACGCAGTATTTT.

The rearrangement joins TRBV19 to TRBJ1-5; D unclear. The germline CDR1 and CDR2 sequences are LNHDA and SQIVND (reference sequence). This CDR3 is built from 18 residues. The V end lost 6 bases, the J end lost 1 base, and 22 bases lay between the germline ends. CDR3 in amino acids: CASRDPLRKPLSNQPQHF. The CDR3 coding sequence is TGTGCCAGTAGGGATCCCCTGAGAAAGCCCCTAAGCAATCAGCCCCAGCATTTT. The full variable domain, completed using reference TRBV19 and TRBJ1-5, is DGGITQSPKYLFRKEGQNVTLSCEQNLNHDAMYWYRQDPGQGLRLIYYSQIVNDFQKGDIAEGYSVSREKKESFPLTVTSAQKNPTAFYLCASRDPLRKPLSNQPQHFGDGTRLSIL.

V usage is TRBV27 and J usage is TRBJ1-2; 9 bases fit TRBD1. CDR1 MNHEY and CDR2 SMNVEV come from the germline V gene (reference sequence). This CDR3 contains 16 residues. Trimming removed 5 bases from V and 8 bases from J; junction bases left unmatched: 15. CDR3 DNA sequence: TGTGCCAGCAGTCCCTGGGAGGGACAGGGATATCAGGGCTACACCTTC. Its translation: CASSPWEGQGYQGYTF.

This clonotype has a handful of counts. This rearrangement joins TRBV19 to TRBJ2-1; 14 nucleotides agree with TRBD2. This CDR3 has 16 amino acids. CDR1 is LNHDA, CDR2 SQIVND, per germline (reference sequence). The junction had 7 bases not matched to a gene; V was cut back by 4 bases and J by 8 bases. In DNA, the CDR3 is TGTGCCAGTAGTAACCGACTAGCGGGAGGGCCCCATGAGCAGTTCTTC. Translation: CASSNRLAGGPHEQFF.

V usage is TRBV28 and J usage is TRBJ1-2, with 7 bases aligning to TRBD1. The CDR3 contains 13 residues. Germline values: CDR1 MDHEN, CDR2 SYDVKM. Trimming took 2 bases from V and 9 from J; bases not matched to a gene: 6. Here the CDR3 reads CASSLGDRVSYTF. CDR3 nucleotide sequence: TGTGCCAGCAGTTTAGGCGACAGGGTGAGCTACACCTTC.

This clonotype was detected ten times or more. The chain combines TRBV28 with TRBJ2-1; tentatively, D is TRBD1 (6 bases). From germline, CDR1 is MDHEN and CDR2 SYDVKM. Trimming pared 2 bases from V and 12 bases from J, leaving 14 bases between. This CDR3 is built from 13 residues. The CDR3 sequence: CASSLGQLQGQFF. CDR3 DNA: TGTGCCAGCAGTTTAGGACAGCTTCAGGGGCAGTTCTTC. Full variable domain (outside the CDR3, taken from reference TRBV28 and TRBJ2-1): DVKVTQSSRYLVKRTGEKVFLECVQDMDHENMFWYRQDPGLGLRLIYFSYDVKMKEKGDIPEGYSVSREKKERFSLILESASTNQTSMYLCASSLGQLQGQFFGPGTRLTVL.

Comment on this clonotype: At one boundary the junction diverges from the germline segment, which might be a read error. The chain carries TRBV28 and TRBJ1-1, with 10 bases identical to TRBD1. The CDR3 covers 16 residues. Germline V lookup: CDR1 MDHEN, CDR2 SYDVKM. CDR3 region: CVSSSDRGQEDTEAFF. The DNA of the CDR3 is TGTGTCAGCAGTTCCGACAGGGGGCAGGAGGACACTGAAGCTTTCTTT. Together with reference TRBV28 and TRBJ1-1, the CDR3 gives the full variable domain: DVKVTQSSRYLVKRTGEKVFLECVQDMDHENMFWYRQDPGLGLRLIYFSYDVKMKEKGDIPEGYSVSREKKERFSLILESASTNQTSMYLCVSSSDRGQEDTEAFFGQGTRLTVV.

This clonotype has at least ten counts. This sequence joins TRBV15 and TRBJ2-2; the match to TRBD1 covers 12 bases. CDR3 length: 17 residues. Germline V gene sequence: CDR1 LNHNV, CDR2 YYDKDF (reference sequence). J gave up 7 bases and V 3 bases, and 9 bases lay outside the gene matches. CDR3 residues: CATSSSPGQGADGELFF. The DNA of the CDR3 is TGTGCCACCAGCAGCAGCCCGGGACAGGGGGCTGACGGGGAGCTGTTTTTT.

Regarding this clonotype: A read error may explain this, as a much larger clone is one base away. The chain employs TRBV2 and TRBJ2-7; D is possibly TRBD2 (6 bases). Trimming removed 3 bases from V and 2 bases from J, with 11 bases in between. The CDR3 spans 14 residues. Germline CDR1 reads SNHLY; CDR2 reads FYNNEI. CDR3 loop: CASSDSAGTYEQYF. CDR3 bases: TGTGCCAGCAGTGATTCAGCGGGCACCTACGAGCAGTACTTC.

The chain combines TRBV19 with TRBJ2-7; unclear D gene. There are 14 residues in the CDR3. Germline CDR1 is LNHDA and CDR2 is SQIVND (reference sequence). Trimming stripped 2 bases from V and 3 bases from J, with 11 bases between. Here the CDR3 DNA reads TGTGCCAGTAGTATAAGTGGTCAAAACTACGAGCAGTACTTC. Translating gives CASSISGQNYEQYF.

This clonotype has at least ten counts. The CDR3 is CASKWGGRGREQYF. The CDR3 DNA follows: TGTGCCAGCAAGTGGGGCGGGAGGGGGAGGGAGCAGTACTTC. The chain couples TRBV28 to TRBJ2-7; 9 nucleotides line up with TRBD2. The junction had 11 bases not matched to a gene; V was cut back by 7 bases and J by 7 bases. The CDR3 length is 14 residues. Germline V gene sequence: CDR1 MDHEN, CDR2 SYDVKM.

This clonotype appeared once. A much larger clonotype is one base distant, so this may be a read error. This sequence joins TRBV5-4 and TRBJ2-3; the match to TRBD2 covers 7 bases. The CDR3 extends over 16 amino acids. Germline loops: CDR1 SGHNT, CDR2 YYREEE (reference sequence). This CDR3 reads CASSLRGRASTDRQYF. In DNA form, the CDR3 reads TGTGCCAGCAGCTTGAGAGGGAGGGCCAGTACAGATAGGCAGTATTTT.

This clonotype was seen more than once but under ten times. The chain's CDR3 is CASSYATLTGGEPWKLFF. The CDR3 nucleotides are TGTGCCAGCAGTTACGCGACCTTAACAGGGGGCGAACCCTGGAAACTGTTTTTT. The chain uses TRBV6-5 and TRBJ1-4; 9 bases map to TRBD1. In germline, CDR1 is MNHEY, CDR2 SVGAGI. The CDR3 is 18 residues long. Trimming took 2 bases from V and 11 from J; bases not matched to a gene: 18.

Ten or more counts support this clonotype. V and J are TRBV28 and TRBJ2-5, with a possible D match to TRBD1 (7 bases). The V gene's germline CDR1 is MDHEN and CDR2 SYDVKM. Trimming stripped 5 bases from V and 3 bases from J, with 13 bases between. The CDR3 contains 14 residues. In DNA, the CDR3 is TGTGCCAGCAGTGGAGGGGGCAGGGAAGAGACCCAGTACTTC. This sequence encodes CASSGGGREETQYF.

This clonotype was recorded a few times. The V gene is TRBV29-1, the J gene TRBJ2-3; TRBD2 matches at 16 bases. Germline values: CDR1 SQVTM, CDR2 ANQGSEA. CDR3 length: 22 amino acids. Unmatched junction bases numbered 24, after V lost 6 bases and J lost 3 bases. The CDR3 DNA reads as TGCAGCGTGCCTAAAACCGGGACTAGCGGGGGGGCCTTACCCGTTGTGACAGATACGCAGTATTTT. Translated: CSVPKTGTSGGALPVVTDTQYF.

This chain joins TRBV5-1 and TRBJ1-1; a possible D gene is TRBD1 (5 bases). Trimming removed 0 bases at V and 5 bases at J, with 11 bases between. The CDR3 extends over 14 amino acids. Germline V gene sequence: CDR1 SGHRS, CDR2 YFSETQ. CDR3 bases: TGCGCCAGCAGCTTGGGGGCAGGGAGGACTGAAGCTTTCTTT. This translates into CASSLGAGRTEAFF.

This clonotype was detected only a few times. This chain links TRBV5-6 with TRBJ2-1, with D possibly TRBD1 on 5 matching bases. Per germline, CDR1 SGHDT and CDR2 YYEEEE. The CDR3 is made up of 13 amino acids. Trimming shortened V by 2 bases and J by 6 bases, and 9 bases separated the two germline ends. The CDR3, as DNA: TGTGCCAGCAGCTTTGGAGACAGCAATGAGCAGTTCTTC. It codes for CASSFGDSNEQFF.

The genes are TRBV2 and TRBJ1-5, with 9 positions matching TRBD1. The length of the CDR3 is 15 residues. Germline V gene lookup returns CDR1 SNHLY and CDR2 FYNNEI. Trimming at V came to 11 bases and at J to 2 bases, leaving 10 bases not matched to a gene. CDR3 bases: TGTGCCGGCGGGGGGGACAGGGTAGGCAATCAGCCCCAGCATTTT. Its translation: CAGGGDRVGNQPQHF.

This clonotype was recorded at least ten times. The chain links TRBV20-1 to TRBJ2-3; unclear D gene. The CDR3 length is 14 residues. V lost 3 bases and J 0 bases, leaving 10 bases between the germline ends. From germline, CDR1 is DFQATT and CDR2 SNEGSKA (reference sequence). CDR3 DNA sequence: TGCAGTGCTAGTAATTACAGTAGCACAGATACGCAGTATTTT. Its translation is CSASNYSSTDTQYF.

For the CDR3, the DNA is TGTGCCAGCAGTCCGAGGGAGAATCAGCCCCAGCATTTT. Its translation is CASSPRENQPQHF. This rearrangement joins TRBV28 to TRBJ1-5; D call uncertain. CDR1 MDHEN and CDR2 SYDVKM come from the germline V gene. This CDR3 is built from 13 residues. The ends were cut back, 5 bases at V and 4 bases at J, with 9 bases in the middle.

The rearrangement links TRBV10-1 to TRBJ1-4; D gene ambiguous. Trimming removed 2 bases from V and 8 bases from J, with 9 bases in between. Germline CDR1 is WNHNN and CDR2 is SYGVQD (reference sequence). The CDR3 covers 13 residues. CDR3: CASSERTDEKLFF. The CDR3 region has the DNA TGCGCCAGCAGTGAGAGGACCGACGAAAAACTGTTTTTT.

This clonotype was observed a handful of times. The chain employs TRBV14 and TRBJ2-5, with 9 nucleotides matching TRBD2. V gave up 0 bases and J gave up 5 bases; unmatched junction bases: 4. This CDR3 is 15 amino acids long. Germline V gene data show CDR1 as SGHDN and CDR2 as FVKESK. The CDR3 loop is CASSQDGTSWETQYF. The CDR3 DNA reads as TGTGCCAGCAGCCAAGACGGGACTAGCTGGGAGACCCAGTACTTC.

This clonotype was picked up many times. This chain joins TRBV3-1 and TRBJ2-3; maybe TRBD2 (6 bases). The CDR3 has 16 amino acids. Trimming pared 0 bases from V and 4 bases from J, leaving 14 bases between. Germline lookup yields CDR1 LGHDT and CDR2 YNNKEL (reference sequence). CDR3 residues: CASSQEFREIADTQYF. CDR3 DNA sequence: TGTGCCAGCAGCCAAGAATTCCGGGAGATAGCAGATACGCAGTATTTT.